This entry is about one T cell receptor (beta chain). Its target is unknown. Primers included in the PCR were 60 Vbeta and 13 Jbeta primers. The assay was immunoSEQ multiplex PCR, and TCRdb's table has in-frame clones only and misses some. This sample yields around 130,000 clones, of which approximately 75% are seen a single time; 5.9% belongs to the top ten. Germline V CDR1 and CDR2: MDHEN, SYDVKM. Germline trimming cut 6 bases from V and 9 bases from J; bases unmatched to any gene: 9. The CDR3 covers 15 residues. The sample originates from a study of cytomegalovirus exposure and HLA in healthy donors. Study conclusions and caveats: DRB1 had the most TCR associations and HLA-C the fewest, a later analysis found, with rates varying by HLA locus. Roughly uniform sequencing depth across donors was assumed, possibly incorrectly. Sequencing likely generated an artifact that appeared as a cluster of highly shared sequence variants.

The sequencing input was PBMCs. This receptor was taken from a woman aged 40-49 years in good health and CMV-seropositive. J is TRBJ1-6 and V is TRBV28, with 9 bases aligning to TRBD1. The CDR3 bases are TGTGCCAGCAGCTATGGGGGACAGGGTATTTCACCCCTCCACTTT. Translated: CASSYGGQGISPLHF.